This TCR beta chain was profiled in a study of neurological immune-mediated disorders. This clonotype was recorded many times. The target antigen is unknown. CDR1 and CDR2 (germline): MGHRA, YSYEKL. The CDR3 has 13 amino acids. The V and J ends lost 3 bases and 6 bases respectively, with 11 bases between them. Overall study results and limits: The absence of any CDR3 amino acid sequence shared by expanded clones across subjects suggests that repertoires were private in all groups.

The method for making cDNA was 5'RACE, and it used 10-nucleotide random UMIs. Per sequencing run, 15-18 subjects together gave over 190 million TCR-beta sequences. TCRdb redid the calling of the 5' RACE reads with MiXCR, one entry per CDR3 protein. The repertoire holds tens of thousands of distinct CDR3 sequences, with 8.5% to 12% as singletons. The specimen was PBMCs. This TCR was recovered from a woman aged 60 to 75 with HTLV-1-associated myelopathy (HAM/TSP). The chain has TRBV4-1 and TRBJ1-2, with D unclear. CDR3 loop: CASSQAYSDGYTF. CDR3 coding DNA: TGCGCCAGCAGCCAGGCCTATTCGGATGGCTACACCTTC.